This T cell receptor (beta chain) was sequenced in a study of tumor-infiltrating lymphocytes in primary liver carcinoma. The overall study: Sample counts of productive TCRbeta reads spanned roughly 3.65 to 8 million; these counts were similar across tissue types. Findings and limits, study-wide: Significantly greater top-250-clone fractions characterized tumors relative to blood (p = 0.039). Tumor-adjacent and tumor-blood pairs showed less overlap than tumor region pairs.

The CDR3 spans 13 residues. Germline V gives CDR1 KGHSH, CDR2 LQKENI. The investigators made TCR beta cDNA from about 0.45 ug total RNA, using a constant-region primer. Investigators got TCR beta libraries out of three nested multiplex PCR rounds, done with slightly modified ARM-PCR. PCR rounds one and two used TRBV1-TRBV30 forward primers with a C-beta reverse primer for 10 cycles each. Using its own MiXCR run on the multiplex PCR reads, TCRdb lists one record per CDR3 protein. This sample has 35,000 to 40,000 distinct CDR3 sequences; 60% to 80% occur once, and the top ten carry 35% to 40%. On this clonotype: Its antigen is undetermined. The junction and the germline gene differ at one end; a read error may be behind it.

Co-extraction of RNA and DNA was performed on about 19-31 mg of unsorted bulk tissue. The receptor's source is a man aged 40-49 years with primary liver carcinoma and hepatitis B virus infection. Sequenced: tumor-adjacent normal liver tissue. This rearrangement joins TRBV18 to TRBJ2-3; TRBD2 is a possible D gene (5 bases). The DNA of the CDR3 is TGTACCAGCTCACCTATAGCGTTGGATACGCAGTATTTT. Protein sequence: CTSSPIALDTQYF.